This TCR beta chain originates from a study of regulatory T cells in long-lasting Graves disease. Study-wide results and caveats: Favoring TRBV28, TRBJ1-2 and TRBJ2-5 was a feature seen in persistent disease.

The time point was: newly diagnosed GD, antithyroid drugs for less than 3 months. Generation of the TCR library employed RNA extracted from PBMCs. As a group, patients came from one endocrinology department in Xi'an, China. Trimming pared 3 bases from V and 6 bases from J, leaving 9 bases between. CDR1 and CDR2 from the germline V gene are DFQATT and SNEGSKA (reference sequence). There are 12 residues in the CDR3. This clonotype was observed a handful of times. Its cognate antigen is unknown. The authors built TCR beta libraries using iRepertoire HTBI primers and Arm-PCR of CDR3 regions. MiXCR, applied by TCRdb to the multiplex PCR reads, yields one record per CDR3 protein. This sample carries around 500,000 distinct CDR3 sequences, 9.5% to 15% of them seen once, and the ten largest clones take about 8.3%. Separately, the same data were catalogued under a study of T cells in Graves' hyperthyroidism and ophthalmopathy. That source reports: Blood held most thyroid clonotypes expanded above 0.001 frequency. The model predicted ophthalmopathy a median around 6.5 months before onset.

This clonotype was obtained from a woman aged 30 to 39 with Graves disease. The sequencing used peripheral blood mononuclear cells (PBMCs), collected at new diagnosis, from a patient treated with antithyroid drugs. J is TRBJ2-4 and V is TRBV20-1; D uncertain. Written as DNA, the CDR3 is TGCAGTGCTAGGCCCCATGGAAACATTCAGTACTTC. Encoded protein: CSARPHGNIQYF.